The 3 T cell receptor beta chains below come from one sample, sequenced in a study of T cell responses to AZD1222 COVID-19 vaccine. Data came from immunoSEQ multiplex PCR; TCRdb stores just in-frame clones and leaves some out. Among 130,000 to 150,000 clones listed, 82% were seen once. The sequences come from peripheral blood, collected on day 0 of MenACWY control vaccination. These receptors came from an adult in good health.

J is TRBJ1-1 and V is TRBV4-1, with D hard to call. This CDR3 has 18 amino acids. V was trimmed by 1 base and J by 1 base, leaving 19 bases between them. Germline assignment: CDR1 MGHRA and CDR2 YSYEKL. CDR3 sequence (DNA): TGCGCCAGCAGCCAAGGGAGACTCCGCTCCCGCGGGAACACTGAAGCTTTCTTT. As protein: CASSQGRLRSRGNTEAFF.

This chain joins TRBV5-1 and TRBJ1-1; D ambiguous. Trimming stripped 3 bases from V and 3 bases from J, with 9 bases between. Germline lookup yields CDR1 SGHRS and CDR2 YFSETQ. The length of the CDR3 is 13 residues. The CDR3 region is CASSSQDYTEAFF. Written as DNA, the CDR3 is TGCGCCAGCAGCTCACAAGACTACACTGAAGCTTTCTTT.

The chain recombines TRBV2 with TRBJ1-5, with D unclear. The CDR3 covers 13 residues. Per germline, CDR1 SNHLY and CDR2 FYNNEI. V dropped 8 bases and J dropped 7 bases, with 15 bases sitting between them. CDR3 bases: TGTGCCAGCGCGGGAGGCCAAAGCCAGCCCCAGCATTTT. Translation gives CASAGGQSQPQHF. Complete variable domain (other parts from reference TRBV2 and TRBJ1-5): EPEVTQTPSHQVTQMGQEVILRCVPISNHLYFYWYRQILGQKVEFLVSFYNNEISEKSEIFDDQFSVERPDGSNFTLKIRSTKLEDSAMYFCASAGGQSQPQHFGDGTRLSIL.